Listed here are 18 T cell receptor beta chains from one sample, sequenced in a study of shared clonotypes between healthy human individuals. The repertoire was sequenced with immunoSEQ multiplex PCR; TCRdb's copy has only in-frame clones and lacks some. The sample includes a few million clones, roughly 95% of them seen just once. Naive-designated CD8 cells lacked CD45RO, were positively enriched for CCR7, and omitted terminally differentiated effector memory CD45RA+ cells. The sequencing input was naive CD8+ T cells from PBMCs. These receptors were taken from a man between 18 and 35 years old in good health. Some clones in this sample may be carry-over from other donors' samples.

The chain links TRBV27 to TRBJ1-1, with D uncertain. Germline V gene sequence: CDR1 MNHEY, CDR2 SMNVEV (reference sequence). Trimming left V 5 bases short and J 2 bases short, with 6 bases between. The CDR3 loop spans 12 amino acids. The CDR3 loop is CASSPDNTEAFF. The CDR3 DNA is TGTGCCAGCAGTCCCGACAACACTGAAGCTTTCTTT.

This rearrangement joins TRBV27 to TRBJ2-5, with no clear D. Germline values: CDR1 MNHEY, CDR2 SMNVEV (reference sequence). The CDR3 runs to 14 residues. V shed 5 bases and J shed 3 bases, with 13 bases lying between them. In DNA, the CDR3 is TGTGCCAGCAGTCCCATTCGGCCGGAAGAGACCCAGTACTTC. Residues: CASSPIRPEETQYF.

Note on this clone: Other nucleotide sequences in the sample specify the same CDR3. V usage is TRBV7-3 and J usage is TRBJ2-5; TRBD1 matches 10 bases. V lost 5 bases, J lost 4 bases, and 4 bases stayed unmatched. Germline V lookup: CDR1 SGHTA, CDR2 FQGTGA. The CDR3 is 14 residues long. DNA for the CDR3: TGTGCCAGCAGCCTGACAGGGGGCGGAGAGACCCAGTACTTC. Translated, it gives CASSLTGGGETQYF.

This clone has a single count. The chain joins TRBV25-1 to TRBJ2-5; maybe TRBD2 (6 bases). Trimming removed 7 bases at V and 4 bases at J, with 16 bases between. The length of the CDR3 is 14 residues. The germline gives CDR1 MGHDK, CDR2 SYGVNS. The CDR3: CASTNGGYGETQYF. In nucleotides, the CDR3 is TGTGCCAGCACAAATGGGGGGTACGGAGAGACCCAGTACTTC.

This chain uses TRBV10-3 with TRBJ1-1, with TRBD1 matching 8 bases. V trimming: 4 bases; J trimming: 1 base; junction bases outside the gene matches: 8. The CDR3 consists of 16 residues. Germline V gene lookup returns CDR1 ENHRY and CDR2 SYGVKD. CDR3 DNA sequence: TGTGCCATCAGTGGAGCGGACAGGGTCGAGAACACTGAAGCTTTCTTT. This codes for CAISGADRVENTEAFF.

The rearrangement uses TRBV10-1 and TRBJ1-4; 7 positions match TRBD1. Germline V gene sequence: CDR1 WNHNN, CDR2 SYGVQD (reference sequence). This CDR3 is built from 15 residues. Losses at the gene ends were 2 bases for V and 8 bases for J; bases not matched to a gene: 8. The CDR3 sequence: CASSERDRVGEKLFF. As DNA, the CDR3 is TGCGCCAGCAGTGAGCGAGACAGGGTAGGCGAAAAACTGTTTTTT.

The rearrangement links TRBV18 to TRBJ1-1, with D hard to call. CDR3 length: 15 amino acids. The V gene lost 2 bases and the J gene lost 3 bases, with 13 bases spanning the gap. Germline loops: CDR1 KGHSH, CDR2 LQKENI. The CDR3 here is CASSPETPSYTEAFF. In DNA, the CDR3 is TGTGCCAGCTCACCAGAAACACCATCCTACACTGAAGCTTTCTTT.

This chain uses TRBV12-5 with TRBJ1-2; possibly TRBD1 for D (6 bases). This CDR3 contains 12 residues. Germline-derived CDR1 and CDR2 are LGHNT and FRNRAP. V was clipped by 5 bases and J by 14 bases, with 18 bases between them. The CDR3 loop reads CASGQLWTVGTF. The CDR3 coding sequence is TGTGCTAGTGGTCAGTTGTGGACAGTTGGTACCTTC.

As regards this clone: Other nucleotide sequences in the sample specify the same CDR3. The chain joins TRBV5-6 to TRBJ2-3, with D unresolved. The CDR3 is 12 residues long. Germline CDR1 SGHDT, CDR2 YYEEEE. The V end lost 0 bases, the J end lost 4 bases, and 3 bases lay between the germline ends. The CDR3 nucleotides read TGTGCCAGCAGCTTGGATCCAGATACGCAGTATTTT. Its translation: CASSLDPDTQYF.

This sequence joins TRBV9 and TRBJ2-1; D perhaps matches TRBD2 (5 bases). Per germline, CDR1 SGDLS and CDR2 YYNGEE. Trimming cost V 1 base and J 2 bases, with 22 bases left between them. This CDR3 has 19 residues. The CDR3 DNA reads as TGTGCCAGCAGCGTATCGGCGGCCGGACTCCACAACACCTACAATGAGCAGTTCTTC. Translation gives CASSVSAAGLHNTYNEQFF.

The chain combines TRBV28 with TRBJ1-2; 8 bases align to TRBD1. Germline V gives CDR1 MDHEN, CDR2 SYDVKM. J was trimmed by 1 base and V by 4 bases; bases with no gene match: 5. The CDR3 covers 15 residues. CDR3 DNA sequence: TGTGCCAGCAGTTCGGACAGGGAGCTTAACTATGGCTACACCTTC. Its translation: CASSSDRELNYGYTF.

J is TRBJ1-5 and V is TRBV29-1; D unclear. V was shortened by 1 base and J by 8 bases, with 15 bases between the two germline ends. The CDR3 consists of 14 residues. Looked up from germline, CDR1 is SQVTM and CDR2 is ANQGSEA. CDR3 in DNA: TGCAGCGTTGAAGCCGGGCCCGGGTGGGAGCCCCAGCATTTT. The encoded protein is CSVEAGPGWEPQHF.

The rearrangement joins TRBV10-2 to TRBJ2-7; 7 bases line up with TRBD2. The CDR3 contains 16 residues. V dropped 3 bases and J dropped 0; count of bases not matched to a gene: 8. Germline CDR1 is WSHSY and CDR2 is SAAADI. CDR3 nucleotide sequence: TGCGCCAGCAGTGATAGGGTGCGGGAGAGCTCCTACGAGCAGTACTTC. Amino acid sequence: CASSDRVRESSYEQYF.

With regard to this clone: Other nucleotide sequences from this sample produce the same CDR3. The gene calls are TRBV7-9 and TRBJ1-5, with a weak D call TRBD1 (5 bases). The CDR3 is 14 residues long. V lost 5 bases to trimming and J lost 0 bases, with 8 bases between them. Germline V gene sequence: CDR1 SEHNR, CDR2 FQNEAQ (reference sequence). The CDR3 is CASSRDGSNQPQHF. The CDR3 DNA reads TGTGCCAGCAGCCGGGACGGTAGCAATCAGCCCCAGCATTTT.

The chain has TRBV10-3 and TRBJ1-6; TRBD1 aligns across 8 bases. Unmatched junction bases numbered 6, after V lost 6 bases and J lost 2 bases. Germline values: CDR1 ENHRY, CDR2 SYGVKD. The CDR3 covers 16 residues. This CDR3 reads CAIRADREAYNSPLHF. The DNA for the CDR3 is TGTGCCATCAGAGCGGACAGGGAGGCCTATAATTCACCCCTCCACTTT.

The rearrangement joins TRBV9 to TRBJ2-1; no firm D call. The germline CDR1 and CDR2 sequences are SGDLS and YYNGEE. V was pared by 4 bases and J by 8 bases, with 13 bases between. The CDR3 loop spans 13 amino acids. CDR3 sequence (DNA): TGTGCCAGCAGCTCATACTCGTTGGATGAGCAGTTCTTC. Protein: CASSSYSLDEQFF.

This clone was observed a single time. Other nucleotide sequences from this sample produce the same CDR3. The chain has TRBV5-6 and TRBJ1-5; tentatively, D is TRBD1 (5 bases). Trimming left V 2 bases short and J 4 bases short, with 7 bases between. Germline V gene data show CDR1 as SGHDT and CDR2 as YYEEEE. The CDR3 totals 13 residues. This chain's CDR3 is CASSLGANQPQHF. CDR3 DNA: TGTGCCAGCAGCTTAGGGGCTAATCAGCCCCAGCATTTT.

The CDR3 region is CASSIAGRNPYNEQFF. The CDR3 region has the DNA TGTGCCAGTAGTATTGCCGGGAGGAATCCCTACAATGAGCAGTTCTTC. The chain combines TRBV19 with TRBJ2-1, with TRBD2 matching over 7 bases. Trimming cost V 3 bases and J 2 bases; bases outside gene matches: 7. Per the germline V gene, CDR1 is LNHDA and CDR2 is SQIVND (reference sequence). There are 16 residues in the CDR3.